These T cell receptor beta chains were read from a single sample in a study of cytomegalovirus exposure and HLA in healthy donors. Only in-frame clones appear in the TCRdb table, and some are missing; sequencing was by immunoSEQ multiplex PCR. Among about 69,000 clones, around 68% were seen once, and the ten largest hold over 9.5%. Sequenced material: PBMCs. These receptors came from a woman aged 25 to 45 in good health and CMV-seronegative. The CDR3 runs from the conserved cysteine through the conserved F or W. The D gene is left open where the match is weak. Expanded clones are given a class, and other clones once, few, many or no size at all.

v_call	clone_size	d_call	j_call	cdr3_aa	cdr3_nt
TRBV7-9	.	TRBD2	TRBJ2-5	CASSYTSGGEKTQYF	TGTGCCAGCAGCTACACTAGCGGGGGGGAAAAGACCCAGTACTTC
TRBV7-9	.	.	TRBJ1-1	CASSRDSEAFF	TGTGCCAGCAGCCGGGACTCTGAAGCTTTCTTT
TRBV9	few	TRBD2	TRBJ2-3	CASNGGGATDTQYF	TGTGCCAGCAACGGCGGGGGGGCCACAGATACGCAGTATTTT
TRBV6-5	once	TRBD2	TRBJ2-1	CASRGGVAYNEQFF	TGTGCCAGCAGGGGAGGGGTGGCCTACAATGAGCAGTTCTTC
TRBV6-6	few	.	TRBJ2-7	CASSLGGTYEQYF	TGTGCCAGCAGCCTGGGAGGAACCTACGAGCAGTACTTC
TRBV27	.	.	TRBJ1-2	CASSFTPAGDYGYTF	TGTGCCAGCAGTTTTACGCCCGCAGGGGACTATGGCTACACCTTC
TRBV28	.	TRBD2	TRBJ2-7	CASSSILSGAALREQYF	TGTGCCAGCAGTTCCATATTGAGCGGGGCGGCGTTGCGCGAGCAGTACTTC
TRBV7-9	.	TRBD2	TRBJ2-1	CASSLAGGRNYNEQFF	TGTGCCAGCAGTCTAGCGGGGGGACGAAACTACAATGAGCAGTTCTTC
TRBV4-3	.	TRBD2	TRBJ2-7	CASSQEGSGTYEQYF	TGCGCCAGCAGCCAGGAAGGAAGCGGGACCTACGAGCAGTACTTC
TRBV6-5	.	.	TRBJ1-3	CATHKSESSGNTIYF	TGTGCCACCCATAAATCCGAGAGCTCTGGAAACACCATATATTTT
TRBV7-6	.	.	TRBJ2-7	CASSLDRDEQYF	TGTGCCAGCAGCTTAGACAGGGACGAGCAGTACTTC
TRBV28	.	TRBD1	TRBJ1-5	CASSFTGATNQPQHF	TGTGCCAGCAGTTTTACAGGGGCCACCAATCAGCCCCAGCATTTT
TRBV6-1	.	.	TRBJ1-5	CASSLVPEGNQPQHF	TGTGCCAGCAGTTTGGTCCCGGAGGGAAATCAGCCCCAGCATTTT
TRBV2	few	.	TRBJ1-4	CASRRGGARTNEKLFF	TGTGCCAGCAGGCGGGGGGGCGCGAGGACTAATGAAAAACTGTTTTTT
TRBV7-9	.	.	TRBJ2-5	CASSLVAAVRETQYF	TGTGCCAGCAGCTTAGTCGCAGCGGTTAGGGAGACCCAGTACTTC
TRBV5-1	.	.	TRBJ1-6	CASALSNPGQGNSPLHF	TGCGCCAGCGCCCTATCAAACCCTGGGCAGGGGAATTCACCCCTCCACTTT
TRBV7-6	.	.	TRBJ2-3	CASSLAMGLGVHTQYF	TGTGCCAGCAGCTTAGCGATGGGACTCGGCGTGCATACGCAGTATTTT
TRBV7-2	.	TRBD1	TRBJ2-1	CASSWSPGQGNNEQFF	TGTGCCAGCAGCTGGAGCCCGGGACAGGGAAATAATGAGCAGTTCTTC
TRBV30	.	.	TRBJ2-6	CAGWGAGANVLTF	TGTGCCGGCTGGGGGGCTGGGGCCAACGTCCTGACTTTC
TRBV10-2	.	TRBD1	TRBJ1-1	CASRDPGQGNTEAFF	TGCGCCAGCAGAGATCCGGGACAGGGGAACACTGAAGCTTTCTTT
TRBV4-2	few	.	TRBJ2-7	CASSQDRGEQYF	TGTGCCAGCAGCCAAGATAGGGGAGAGCAGTACTTC
TRBV11-3	.	TRBD2	TRBJ2-3	CASSETSGEWDTQYF	TGTGCCAGCAGCGAGACTAGCGGGGAATGGGATACGCAGTATTTT
TRBV2	few	.	TRBJ2-3	CASIGISTDTQYF	TGTGCCAGCATCGGGATTTCCACAGATACGCAGTATTTT
TRBV28	.	TRBD1	TRBJ2-7	CASRGQGPYEQYF	TGTGCCAGCAGGGGACAGGGCCCCTACGAGCAGTACTTC
TRBV19	.	TRBD1	TRBJ2-7	CASSIPGQSSYEQYF	TGTGCCAGTAGTATCCCGGGACAGAGCTCCTACGAGCAGTACTTC
TRBV7-9	.	TRBD1	TRBJ1-6	CASSSLGQGNSPLHF	TGTGCCAGCAGCTCCTTGGGACAGGGGAATTCACCCCTCCACTTT
TRBV7-3	.	.	TRBJ1-1	CASSLSRGQTEAFF	TGTGCCAGCAGCTTAAGCAGGGGCCAGACTGAAGCTTTCTTT
TRBV7-3	.	TRBD2	TRBJ2-1	CASSTPPWASGGTEQFF	TGTGCCAGCAGCACCCCCCCTTGGGCTAGCGGGGGGACTGAGCAGTTCTTC
TRBV7-7	.	TRBD2	TRBJ2-3	CASSPAWGGDTQYF	TGTGCCAGCAGCCCGGCGTGGGGGGGAGATACGCAGTATTTT
TRBV7-3	.	.	TRBJ1-1	CASSPDNVRQHEAFF	TGTGCCAGCAGCCCCGATAATGTGAGGCAGCATGAAGCTTTCTTT
TRBV20-1	few	.	TRBJ2-7	CSAKWGEEQYF	TGCAGTGCTAAGTGGGGGGAAGAGCAGTACTTC
TRBV27	few	TRBD1	TRBJ2-4	CASSSTTGVGSIQYF	TGTGCCAGCAGTTCCACGACAGGGGTTGGGAGCATTCAGTACTTC
TRBV6-5	.	.	TRBJ1-5	CASSPRRMGSQPQHF	TGTGCCAGCAGCCCCCGGCGGATGGGGAGTCAGCCCCAGCATTTT
TRBV5-5	few	TRBD1	TRBJ1-2	CASSFRGFNYGYTF	TGTGCCAGCAGCTTCAGGGGGTTTAACTATGGCTACACCTTC
TRBV9	.	TRBD2	TRBJ2-3	CASSAAPLAGRPDTQYF	TGTGCCAGCAGCGCCGCCCCCCTAGCGGGGAGGCCAGATACGCAGTATTTT
TRBV4-3	.	.	TRBJ1-2	CASSQQANYGYTF	TGCGCCAGCAGCCAGCAGGCTAACTATGGCTACACCTTC
TRBV19	few	TRBD1	TRBJ1-4	CASSIWGQGSEKLFF	TGTGCCAGTAGTATCTGGGGACAGGGGAGTGAAAAACTGTTTTTT
TRBV4-2	.	TRBD2	TRBJ2-3	CASSLPDSGGGTQYF	TGTGCCAGCAGCCTGCCGGACTCCGGCGGGGGTACGCAGTATTTT
TRBV5-1	.	TRBD1	TRBJ2-7	CASSTGTGSYEQYF	TGCGCCAGCAGCACTGGGACAGGGTCCTACGAGCAGTACTTC
TRBV7-9	.	TRBD2	TRBJ2-1	CASSFGSGANNEQFF	TGTGCCAGCAGCTTTGGCAGCGGGGCTAACAATGAGCAGTTCTTC
TRBV2	.	TRBD1	TRBJ1-6	CASSESGQGDSPLHF	TGTGCCAGCAGTGAATCAGGCCAGGGGGATTCACCCCTCCACTTT
TRBV14	.	.	TRBJ1-1	CASSQDNGRGTEAFF	TGTGCCAGCAGCCAAGATAATGGGCGGGGCACTGAAGCTTTCTTT
TRBV7-9	once	.	TRBJ2-2	CASSPPGTGELFF	TGTGCCAGCAGCCCTCCGGGAACCGGGGAGCTGTTTTTT
TRBV6-5	few	.	TRBJ2-3	CASSSADTQYF	TGTGCCAGCAGTTCTGCAGATACGCAGTATTTT